Each of the 26 T cell receptor beta chains below was sequenced from the same sample in a study of T cell repertoires in cytomegalovirus infection. TCRdb fed the reads into MiXCR, producing one record per CDR3 protein. The sample lists about a million distinct CDR3 sequences, around 31% occurring once. Their antigens are not known. The sample here was cultured CD8+ T cells from PBMCs, taken from culture after CMV antigen stimulation. These receptors all come from a human donor in good health (CMV status not recorded). Some clones in this sample may be carry-over from other donors' samples.

This clonotype was detected ten times or more. This rearrangement joins TRBV7-9 to TRBJ1-6, with 8 bases aligning to TRBD1. Germline V gene sequence: CDR1 SEHNR, CDR2 FQNEAQ (reference sequence). The CDR3 contains 16 residues. Trimming at V came to 1 base and at J to 8 bases, leaving 7 bases not matched to a gene. CDR3 sequence: CASSLEDRARDSPLHF. DNA for the CDR3: TGTGCCAGCAGCTTAGAGGACAGGGCGAGGGATTCACCCCTCCACTTT.

The CDR3 spells CASSPTQGRDEQFF. The CDR3, as DNA: TGTGCCAGCAGCCCTACCCAGGGGAGGGACGAGCAGTTCTTC. The chain uses TRBV7-8 and TRBJ2-1, with D possibly being TRBD2 (7 bases). The CDR3 totals 14 residues. Germline V CDR1 and CDR2: SGHVS, FQNEAQ. V gave up 5 bases and J gave up 10 bases, with 18 bases separating them.

This clonotype has a handful of counts. The genes are TRBV20-1 and TRBJ2-7, with 9 bases aligning to TRBD1. Germline values: CDR1 DFQATT, CDR2 SNEGSKA (reference sequence). V trimming: 5 bases; J trimming: 4 bases; junction bases outside the gene matches: 12. This CDR3 is 15 amino acids long. The CDR3 region is CSADNRDRVGYEQYF. In DNA form, the CDR3 reads TGCAGTGCTGATAACCGGGACAGGGTAGGGTACGAGCAGTACTTC.

To note about this clonotype: The junction shows a germline mismatch at one end, possibly a read error. The chain couples TRBV12-3 or TRBV12-4 to TRBJ2-7, with TRBD2 matching over 9 bases. This CDR3 is 14 amino acids long. CDR3 region: CASSKGLAKYERYF. The CDR3 DNA reads as TGTGCCAGCAGCAAGGGACTAGCCAAGTACGAGCGGTACTTC.

The V gene is TRBV12-3 or TRBV12-4, the J gene TRBJ1-6, with a tentative D call TRBD1 (5 bases). The CDR3 has 18 residues. V was cut by 5 bases and J by 7 bases, with 24 bases left in between. The CDR3 is CASSAEGIPYRENSPLHF. The CDR3 coding sequence is TGTGCCAGCAGTGCGGAGGGGATCCCCTATCGGGAGAATTCACCCCTCCACTTT.

The table lists this clonotype with a few counts. The genes are TRBV19 and TRBJ1-1; tentative D call: TRBD1 (5 bases). V lost 5 bases and J lost 5, with 12 bases in between. The CDR3 is 13 amino acids. CDR1 is LNHDA, CDR2 SQIVND, per germline (reference sequence). CDR3 in DNA: TGTGCCAGTAGTTGGGACCAGGGAACTGAAGCTTTCTTT. Amino acids: CASSWDQGTEAFF.

The rearrangement joins TRBV2 to TRBJ2-7, with D possibly TRBD2 on 5 matching bases. Germline loops: CDR1 SNHLY, CDR2 FYNNEI. This CDR3 is 11 amino acids long. V was shortened by 7 bases and J by 7 bases, with 11 bases between the two germline ends. CDR3 coding DNA: TGTGCCAGCACTTACTCGGGGGAGCAGTACTTC. Amino acid sequence: CASTYSGEQYF.

The gene calls are TRBV7-4 and TRBJ1-2; 8 nucleotides agree with TRBD1. The germline CDR1 and CDR2 sequences are SGHVT and SQSDAQ. V lost 9 bases to trimming and J lost 2 bases; unmatched junction nucleotides: 11. This CDR3 spans 15 amino acids. CDR3 region: CASLGGQGGNYGYTF. The CDR3 DNA reads as TGTGCCAGTTTGGGAGGACAGGGAGGCAACTATGGCTACACCTTC.

This clonotype was seen only a few times. The CDR3 protein is CSVAPRREQFF. CDR3 DNA: TGCAGCGTTGCCCCACGGAGGGAGCAGTTCTTC. The chain links TRBV29-1 to TRBJ2-1, with a weak D call TRBD2 (5 bases). V was pared by 4 bases and J by 10 bases, with 11 bases between. Looked up from germline, CDR1 is SQVTM and CDR2 is ANQGSEA. This CDR3 is built from 11 residues.

This clonotype has ten or more counts. The chain couples TRBV7-8 to TRBJ2-7; the D call may be TRBD1 or TRBD2 (5 bases each). This CDR3 has 15 amino acids. CDR1 SGHVS and CDR2 FQNEAQ come from the germline V gene. Trimming took 5 bases from V and 2 from J, leaving 16 bases between them. The DNA of the CDR3 is TGTGCCAGCAGCCCCACGGGACCCAAAACCTACGAGCAGTACGTC. Its translation is CASSPTGPKTYEQYV.

As for this clonotype: Since the CDR3 does not end with the conserved phenylalanine or tryptophan, this likely comes from a read error. Because the CDR3's place on the DNA is in doubt, the DNA is left out and the CDR3 is given as listed by TCRdb. The chain links TRBV6-6 to TRBJ2-7; the table assigns TRBD1, which was not confirmed against the DNA. A total of 12 residues make up the CDR3, ends included. The germline V gene encodes CDR1 MNHNY and CDR2 SVGAGI (reference sequence). CDR3 in amino acids: CASSYDGQGVFG.

Of note for this clonotype: Its ends do not fully match the called genes, so a read error is possible. The rearrangement uses TRBV6-1 and TRBJ2-6; D call uncertain. Germline CDR1 reads MNHNS; CDR2 reads SASEGT. The CDR3 totals 19 residues. The DNA for the CDR3 is TGTGTCAGCACTTTATCTCGGGTACCCCTGTCTCCCCAGGCCAACGTCCTGACTTTC. Residues: CVSTLSRVPLSPQANVLTF.

This clonotype was seen a few times. The chain carries TRBV27 and TRBJ2-7; possibly TRBD1 or TRBD2 for D (5 bases each). Germline V lookup: CDR1 MNHEY, CDR2 SMNVEV (reference sequence). The germline V and J ends were trimmed by 5 bases and 7 bases, with 15 bases remaining between them. This CDR3 spans 13 amino acids. CDR3 DNA: TGTGCCAGCAGTGGGACGGCCTCGGGTGAGCAGTACTTC. Amino acid sequence: CASSGTASGEQYF.

As for this clonotype: Its ends do not fully match the called genes, so a read error is possible. The rearrangement uses TRBV19 and TRBJ1-6; 7 nucleotides line up with TRBD1. This CDR3 spans 14 amino acids. Germline V CDR1 and CDR2: LNHDA, SQIVND (reference sequence). The CDR3 loop is CASSIGDSLSSLHF. Here the CDR3 DNA reads TGTGCCAGTAGTATTGGGGACAGTCTTTCATCCCTCCACTTT.

This clonotype was counted a single time. The chain joins TRBV5-1 to TRBJ2-2; D is unresolved. CDR1 is SGHRS and CDR2 is YFSETQ in the germline V gene. The CDR3 runs 14 residues. The ends were cut back, 0 bases at V and 9 bases at J, with 12 bases in the middle. As DNA, the CDR3 is TGCGCCAGCAGCTTGGGAGGAGATGGCCGGGAGCTGTTTTTT. This sequence encodes CASSLGGDGRELFF.

J is TRBJ1-5 and V is TRBV19, with TRBD1 as a possible D gene (5 bases). CDR1 is LNHDA, CDR2 SQIVND, per germline (reference sequence). CDR3 length: 16 residues. V was shortened by 3 bases and J by 0 bases, with 12 bases between the two germline ends. The CDR3 here is CASSIPQGGSNQPQHF. The CDR3 region has the DNA TGTGCCAGTAGTATCCCCCAGGGAGGTAGCAATCAGCCCCAGCATTTT. Supplemented by reference TRBV19 and TRBJ1-5, the full variable domain reads DGGITQSPKYLFRKEGQNVTLSCEQNLNHDAMYWYRQDPGQGLRLIYYSQIVNDFQKGDIAEGYSVSREKKESFPLTVTSAQKNPTAFYLCASSIPQGGSNQPQHFGDGTRLSIL.

The chain uses TRBV4-1 and TRBJ2-2; D gene unclear. From germline, CDR1 is MGHRA and CDR2 YSYEKL. V gave up 5 bases and J gave up 0 bases, with 4 bases separating them. The CDR3 totals 13 residues. CDR3 sequence reads: CASSTANTGELFF. The CDR3 nucleotides read TGCGCCAGCAGCACCGCGAACACCGGGGAGCTGTTTTTT.

This rearrangement joins TRBV27 to TRBJ1-4; D might be TRBD1 (5 bases). V was pared by 0 bases and J by 0 bases, with 8 bases between. Germline CDR1 is MNHEY and CDR2 is SMNVEV (reference sequence). The CDR3 consists of 16 residues. CDR3 nucleotide sequence: TGTGCCAGCAGTTTATCGACGGGACCAACTAATGAAAAACTGTTTTTT. It is translated as CASSLSTGPTNEKLFF.

This clonotype occurred many times. The V and J genes are TRBV7-8 and TRBJ2-2; D call uncertain. The V and J ends lost 3 bases and 5 bases respectively, with 10 bases between them. This CDR3 is 14 amino acids long. Looked up from germline, CDR1 is SGHVS and CDR2 is FQNEAQ. CDR3 amino acids: CASSFATVTGELFF. For the CDR3, the DNA is TGTGCCAGCAGCTTCGCGACGGTGACCGGGGAGCTGTTTTTT.

The chain joins TRBV20-1 to TRBJ2-2; a weak D match, TRBD2 (5 bases). Germline V gene sequence: CDR1 DFQATT, CDR2 SNEGSKA (reference sequence). The CDR3 runs to 13 residues. The V and J ends lost 3 bases and 5 bases respectively, with 10 bases between them. The CDR3 is CSARMGGTGELFF. In nucleotides, the CDR3 is TGCAGTGCTAGGATGGGCGGGACCGGGGAGCTGTTTTTT.

This clonotype was picked up a small number of times. The CDR3 region has the DNA TGTGCCAGCAGTTACCCGGGACAGCACAATGAGCAGTTCTTC. The encoded protein is CASSYPGQHNEQFF. V and J are TRBV6-2 or TRBV6-3 and TRBJ2-1, with TRBD1 identical over 7 bases. Trimming at V came to 2 bases and at J to 5 bases, leaving 3 bases not matched to a gene. CDR1 and CDR2 from the germline V gene are MNHEY and SVGEGT. The CDR3 has 14 residues.

This clonotype was seen many times. The J gene is TRBJ1-5, the V gene TRBV7-8; 7 nucleotides align to TRBD1. V gave up 2 bases and J gave up 6 bases; unmatched junction bases: 7. In germline, CDR1 is SGHVS, CDR2 FQNEAQ. The CDR3 consists of 15 residues. CDR3 region: CASSLIGQAIQPQHF. The CDR3 coding sequence is TGTGCCAGCAGCTTAATAGGACAGGCTATTCAGCCCCAGCATTTT.

The chain carries TRBV28 and TRBJ2-1; perhaps D is TRBD1 or TRBD2 (7 bases each). V shed 6 bases and J shed 8 bases, with 14 bases lying between them. This CDR3 spans 13 amino acids. Per the germline V gene, CDR1 is MDHEN and CDR2 is SYDVKM. CDR3 nucleotides: TGTGCCAGCAGCCAGGGGGGGGTCGATGAGCAGTTCTTC. The encoded protein is CASSQGGVDEQFF.

This chain joins TRBV2 and TRBJ2-7; a weak D match, TRBD2 (5 bases). The V gene lost 3 bases and the J gene lost 3 bases, with 12 bases spanning the gap. CDR1 is SNHLY, CDR2 FYNNEI, per germline. CDR3 size: 14 residues. The chain's CDR3 is CASSDRGRNYEQYF. Written as DNA, the CDR3 is TGTGCCAGCAGTGATCGAGGGCGCAACTACGAGCAGTACTTC.

The V call is TRBV6-2 or TRBV6-3, the J call TRBJ2-7; D gene unclear. This CDR3 comprises 14 residues. Germline values: CDR1 MNHEY, CDR2 SVGEGT. The V and J ends lost 2 bases and 1 base respectively, with 9 bases between them. The CDR3 sequence is CASSYSPDSYEQYV. In nucleotides, the CDR3 is TGTGCCAGCAGTTACAGCCCGGATTCCTACGAGCAGTACGTC.

The gene calls are TRBV7-9 and TRBJ1-4, with 7 bases fitting TRBD1. Germline V gives CDR1 SEHNR, CDR2 FQNEAQ (reference sequence). J lost 8 bases, V lost 5 bases, and 8 bases had no gene match. This CDR3 is built from 14 residues. CDR3 amino acids: CASSAGGGREKLFF. The CDR3 DNA is TGTGCCAGCAGCGCAGGGGGGGGCAGGGAAAAACTGTTTTTT.